The clone carrying this T cell receptor beta chain was observed at least ten times. Its matching antigen is unknown. Trimming shortened V by 4 bases and J by 0 bases, and 6 bases separated the two germline ends. The germline V gene has CDR1 SQVTM and CDR2 ANQGSEA. The CDR3 spans 12 residues. With constant-segment primers, 5'RACE yielded cDNA libraries of TCR alpha and TCR beta that carried sample barcodes and UMIs. TCRdb passed the 5' RACE reads through MiXCR, listing each CDR3 protein once. This sample carries fewer than 300,000 distinct CDR3 sequences, around 17% of them seen once, and the ten largest clones take more than 20%. This sample was included in a study of T-cell memory formation after mild COVID-19. Study-wide results and limits: CD4/CD8 balance characterized clones contracting day 15 to 85, and CD4+ skew characterized later expanders.

Source material: PBMCs or a T cell subset sorted from them (not recorded which). This sequence joins TRBV29-1 and TRBJ1-1; no reliable D call. The receptor was derived from a young man who had mild COVID-19 (a few samples of this study predate the infection). Cell type and time point are not known. The chain's CDR3 is CSVGKMNTEAFF. In DNA form, the CDR3 reads TGCAGCGTTGGGAAAATGAACACTGAAGCTTTCTTT.